The 21 T cell receptor beta chains listed next were all sequenced from one sample in a study of shared clonotypes between healthy human individuals. Generated by immunoSEQ multiplex PCR, the TCRdb table keeps only in-frame clones and is missing some. The table has approximately 1.5 million clones, about 98% seen once. Sequencing input: naive CD4+ T cells sorted from blood. Subset denoted: CD45RA+ positively selected. Receptors originate from a man aged 25-45 years in good health.

V usage is TRBV28 and J usage is TRBJ2-7, with TRBD1 identical over 10 bases. CDR3 length: 14 amino acids. V gave up 9 bases and J gave up 1 base; unmatched junction bases: 6. Germline CDR1 MDHEN, CDR2 SYDVKM. CDR3 in DNA: TGTGCCAGTTCGACAGGGGGCTTTTCCTACGAGCAGTACTTC. It yields the protein CASSTGGFSYEQYF.

A single count supports this clone. At the DNA level, this CDR3 is encoded by other sequences in the same sample as well. The rearrangement uses TRBV29-1 and TRBJ2-1, with 16 positions matching TRBD2. The CDR3 extends over 14 amino acids. Losses at the gene ends were 6 bases for V and 6 bases for J; bases not matched to a gene: 2. The germline V gene encodes CDR1 SQVTM and CDR2 ANQGSEA. The CDR3 region has the DNA TGCAGCGTAGGGACTAGCGGGAGGGCCAATGAGCAGTTCTTC. It codes for CSVGTSGRANEQFF.

The V gene is TRBV19, the J gene TRBJ2-2; no definite D call. Trimming shortened V by 5 bases and J by 2 bases, and 6 bases separated the two germline ends. The CDR3 runs 13 residues. Looked up from germline, CDR1 is LNHDA and CDR2 is SQIVND (reference sequence). CDR3 residues: CASSEINTGELFF. The CDR3 DNA is TGTGCCAGTAGTGAGATCAACACCGGGGAGCTGTTTTTT.

The CDR3 DNA is TGTGCCAGCAGTTTATCGCTTGGGACTAGCTCTGGGGAGCTGTTTTTT. It encodes CASSLSLGTSSGELFF. The chain uses TRBV28 and TRBJ2-2; 9 bases align to TRBD2. The CDR3 consists of 16 residues. The V and J ends lost 1 base and 8 bases, in that order; junction bases with no gene match: 8. Germline loops: CDR1 MDHEN, CDR2 SYDVKM.

On this clone itself: Other DNA sequences of this sample code for an identical CDR3. The chain uses TRBV10-3 and TRBJ2-3; D remains unclear. Trimming took 2 bases from V and 2 from J, leaving 5 bases between them. The germline V gene has CDR1 ENHRY and CDR2 SYGVKD. This CDR3 spans 13 amino acids. The CDR3 here is CAISEGYTDTQYF. The CDR3 coding sequence is TGTGCCATCAGTGAGGGCTACACAGATACGCAGTATTTT.

This clone occurred once. The chain couples TRBV28 to TRBJ2-5, with 9 bases fitting TRBD1. V shed 4 bases and J 3 bases; nucleotides not matched to a gene: 6. This CDR3 has 15 amino acids. The germline V gene has CDR1 MDHEN and CDR2 SYDVKM. As DNA, the CDR3 is TGTGCCAGCAGTTCCTCCGGGACAGGGAAAGAGACCCAGTACTTC. Its protein product is CASSSSGTGKETQYF.

This clone was detected only a few times. The chain has TRBV18 and TRBJ1-2; D not resolved. This CDR3 has 13 residues. With 1 base removed from V and 7 bases from J, the gap between germline ends came to 10 bases. Germline V gene sequence: CDR1 KGHSH, CDR2 LQKENI. CDR3 region: CASSPLDTVGYTF. The CDR3 DNA is TGTGCCAGCTCACCACTTGACACCGTTGGCTACACCTTC.

The chain links TRBV7-9 to TRBJ2-7; 8 bases agree with TRBD2. CDR1 is SEHNR, CDR2 FQNEAQ, per germline (reference sequence). This CDR3 spans 19 amino acids. Trimming at V came to 5 bases and at J to 3 bases, leaving 21 bases not matched to a gene. CDR3 region: CASSRFRVTETSGFYEQYF. The CDR3 region has the DNA TGTGCCAGCAGCCGGTTTAGGGTGACGGAAACTAGCGGCTTCTACGAGCAGTACTTC.

The J gene is TRBJ2-3, the V gene TRBV20-1; TRBD1 agrees at 7 bases. The CDR3 runs to 11 residues. V trimming: 1 base; J trimming: 10 bases; junction bases outside the gene matches: 2. Germline V gene lookup returns CDR1 DFQATT and CDR2 SNEGSKA (reference sequence). CDR3 coding DNA: TGCAGTGCTAGAGTCCAGGGGGCGCAGTATTTT. It encodes CSARVQGAQYF.

V and J are TRBV29-1 and TRBJ2-1, with 8 bases aligning to TRBD2. The junction had 9 bases not matched to a gene; V was cut back by 5 bases and J by 6 bases. Germline V gene sequence: CDR1 SQVTM, CDR2 ANQGSEA. This CDR3 spans 14 amino acids. CDR3 bases: TGCAGCGTTTCCCGGCGGGAGGTCTCCAATGAGCAGTTCTTC. This codes for CSVSRREVSNEQFF.

V and J are TRBV6-5 and TRBJ2-5; a weak D match, TRBD2 (6 bases). The CDR3 extends over 13 amino acids. The germline gives CDR1 MNHEY, CDR2 SVGAGI. V shed 2 bases and J shed 3 bases, with 7 bases lying between them. The CDR3 bases are TGTGCCAGCAGTTACCTAGCGAAAGAGACCCAGTACTTC. This codes for CASSYLAKETQYF.

This chain links TRBV20-1 with TRBJ2-7, with TRBD1 as a possible D gene (6 bases). This CDR3 region has 11 residues. The V and J ends lost 6 bases and 3 bases respectively, with 9 bases between them. The germline V gene has CDR1 DFQATT and CDR2 SNEGSKA (reference sequence). The CDR3 DNA follows: TGCAGTGCCCCGGGACACTACGAGCAGTACTTC. This gives the protein CSAPGHYEQYF.

The chain has TRBV10-3 and TRBJ2-3, with 10 nucleotides matching TRBD2. V lost 0 bases and J lost 2; bases outside the gene matches: 8. The CDR3 totals 18 residues. Germline lookup yields CDR1 ENHRY and CDR2 SYGVKD. CDR3 DNA: TGTGCCATCAGTGAGTCAGGAACTAGCGGGGACCTCACAGATACGCAGTATTTT. Protein sequence: CAISESGTSGDLTDTQYF.

On this clone itself: This same CDR3 is encoded by further DNA sequences in the sample. V gene TRBV5-1 combines with J gene TRBJ2-2, with 11 positions matching TRBD2. The CDR3 covers 15 residues. In germline, CDR1 is SGHRS, CDR2 YFSETQ. The V segment lost 4 bases and the J segment 6 bases; nucleotides outside the gene matches: 5. The CDR3 region is CASSLLAGGSGELFF. In nucleotides, the CDR3 is TGCGCCAGCAGCCTCCTAGCGGGAGGATCCGGGGAGCTGTTTTTT.

The chain has TRBV5-1 and TRBJ2-1; 8 bases match TRBD1. The CDR3 length is 15 residues. With V trimmed by 4 bases and J by 9 bases, 12 bases remained unmatched. Germline V gene data show CDR1 as SGHRS and CDR2 as YFSETQ. This chain's CDR3 is CASSVTGTGIGEQFF. The CDR3 DNA reads TGCGCCAGCAGCGTAACCGGGACAGGCATCGGTGAGCAGTTCTTC.

This chain connects TRBV7-2 to TRBJ1-2; D may be TRBD1 (6 bases). Germline lookup yields CDR1 SGHTA and CDR2 FQGNSA. The CDR3 runs 15 residues. V gave up 5 bases and J gave up 0 bases, with 13 bases separating them. The CDR3 sequence is CASSTTGPSNYGYTF. DNA of the CDR3: TGTGCCAGCAGCACAACAGGGCCTTCTAACTATGGCTACACCTTC.

This chain joins TRBV10-3 and TRBJ1-5; maybe TRBD1 (6 bases). The CDR3 is 14 residues long. CDR1 ENHRY and CDR2 SYGVKD come from the germline V gene. Deletions cut 1 base from V and 5 bases from J, with 9 bases between. The CDR3 protein is CAISEWDKDQPQHF. The CDR3 region has the DNA TGTGCCATCAGTGAGTGGGACAAGGATCAGCCCCAGCATTTT.

A single count supports this clone. This chain joins TRBV5-5 and TRBJ2-7; 11 nucleotides align to TRBD2. V was pared by 5 bases and J by 9 bases, with 7 bases of the junction left unmatched. The V gene's germline CDR1 is SGHKS and CDR2 YYEKEE (reference sequence). This CDR3 is built from 13 residues. The CDR3 reads CASRQTSGNRQYF. In DNA, the CDR3 is TGTGCCAGCAGGCAGACTAGCGGGAATCGGCAGTACTTC.

The CDR3 DNA reads TGTGCCAGCAGCCACCATGGCAATCTTAACACTGAAGCTTTCTTT. This translates into CASSHHGNLNTEAFF. The J gene is TRBJ1-1, the V gene TRBV6-5; D gene uncertain. Germline-derived CDR1 and CDR2 are MNHEY and SVGAGI. This CDR3 comprises 15 residues. V lost 6 bases to trimming and J lost 2 bases, with 16 bases between them.

In its sample, this clone was seen once. The chain links TRBV18 to TRBJ1-1; the D is unclear. The CDR3 contains 16 residues. Germline loops: CDR1 KGHSH, CDR2 LQKENI. V gave up 4 bases and J gave up 1 base, with 16 bases separating them. CDR3 loop: CASSLLPGLENTEAFF. The CDR3 DNA is TGTGCCAGCTCACTCCTCCCCGGGTTAGAGAACACTGAAGCTTTCTTT.

V usage is TRBV5-1 and J usage is TRBJ1-1, with 7 bases lining up with TRBD1. CDR3 length: 19 amino acids. The germline V gene has CDR1 SGHRS and CDR2 YFSETQ. V lost 0 bases and J lost 0; bases outside the gene matches: 14. The CDR3 DNA reads TGCGCCAGCAGCTTGGTCAGGGGGAACTCAGGCGACATGAACACTGAAGCTTTCTTT. It codes for CASSLVRGNSGDMNTEAFF.